The 25 T cell receptor beta chains given below trace back to one sample, sequenced in a study of shared clonotypes between healthy human individuals. Using immunoSEQ multiplex PCR, the repertoire was profiled, and TCRdb retains in-frame clones only, with some absent. The top ten hold approximately 23% of the sample, which has 110,000 or so clones, about 70% seen once. Sequencing was done on a sample of memory CD8+ T cells sorted from blood. The subset here: CD45RO+ cells pooled with CCR7-negative TemRA cells. The receptors derive from a woman aged 25 to 39 in good health.

In its sample, this clone was seen a few times. The chain combines TRBV25-1 with TRBJ2-1; unclear D gene. CDR3 length equals 14 residues. V lost 3 bases and J 5 bases, leaving 11 bases between the germline ends. The germline V gene has CDR1 MGHDK and CDR2 SYGVNS. The CDR3 DNA reads as TGTGCCAGCAGTGAGGGGTCTAGAAACAATGAGCAGTTCTTC. It encodes CASSEGSRNNEQFF.

V and J are TRBV28 and TRBJ1-4; 10 nucleotides line up with TRBD1. The germline V gene encodes CDR1 MDHEN and CDR2 SYDVKM. CDR3 length equals 13 residues. J was trimmed by 5 bases and V by 11 bases; bases with no gene match: 5. CDR3 sequence reads: CACRDRGNEKLFF. The CDR3, as DNA: TGTGCCTGCCGGGACAGGGGAAATGAAAAACTGTTTTTT.

The chain recombines TRBV27 with TRBJ1-1; D is uncertain. The CDR3 has 11 residues. Germline V gene sequence: CDR1 MNHEY, CDR2 SMNVEV (reference sequence). V lost 3 bases, J lost 3 bases, and 2 bases lay in between. The CDR3 region is CASSLDTEAFF. In DNA form, the CDR3 reads TGTGCCAGCAGTTTGGACACTGAAGCTTTCTTT.

Details on this clone: The same CDR3 is also encoded by other DNA sequences in this sample. The chain carries TRBV2 and TRBJ2-7, with D unclear. Germline loops: CDR1 SNHLY, CDR2 FYNNEI. V lost 6 bases and J 2 bases, leaving 11 bases between the germline ends. The CDR3 is made up of 13 amino acids. CDR3: CASRDAEPYEQYF. For the CDR3, the DNA is TGTGCCAGCAGGGATGCGGAACCCTACGAGCAGTACTTC.

The chain combines TRBV2 with TRBJ2-5; the D gene is possibly TRBD1 (6 bases). CDR3 length equals 16 residues. V gave up 3 bases and J gave up 5 bases, with 19 bases separating them. Germline assignment: CDR1 SNHLY and CDR2 FYNNEI. The CDR3 bases are TGTGCCAGCAGTGATGTCCTAGGGATTAGGGGGGAGACCCAGTACTTC. It translates to CASSDVLGIRGETQYF.

V gene TRBV18 combines with J gene TRBJ2-7, with unresolved D. V was cut by 0 bases and J by 2 bases, with 11 bases left in between. Germline V gene data show CDR1 as KGHSH and CDR2 as LQKENI. This CDR3 region has 15 residues. The CDR3 sequence: CASSPPYTSTYEQYF. CDR3 nucleotides: TGTGCCAGCTCACCACCTTACACCAGTACCTACGAGCAGTACTTC.

This clone was counted only a few times. The V and J genes are TRBV27 and TRBJ1-1, with a possible D match to TRBD1 (5 bases). CDR1 is MNHEY and CDR2 is SMNVEV in the germline V gene (reference sequence). The CDR3 consists of 13 residues. The ends were cut back, 6 bases at V and 6 bases at J, with 14 bases in the middle. The CDR3 DNA reads TGTGCCAGCAGACAAATATCGGGGGCTGAAGCTTTCTTT. Translated, it gives CASRQISGAEAFF.

This chain links TRBV28 with TRBJ2-7; 7 positions agree with TRBD1. This CDR3 comprises 14 residues. V lost 2 bases and J lost 6; bases outside the gene matches: 7. The germline gives CDR1 MDHEN, CDR2 SYDVKM. Here the CDR3 reads CASSLVTTGTEQYF. The DNA for the CDR3 is TGTGCCAGCAGTTTAGTCACGACAGGGACCGAGCAGTACTTC.

The chain combines TRBV9 with TRBJ1-3; TRBD1 might be the D (6 bases). CDR1 is SGDLS and CDR2 is YYNGEE in the germline V gene. V lost 4 bases, J lost 11 bases, and 19 bases lay in between. CDR3 size: 14 residues. DNA for the CDR3: TGTGCCAGCAGCCCGCAGACAGGTTCGGAGTCCATATATTTT. Translated, it gives CASSPQTGSESIYF.

The V call is TRBV11-2, the J call TRBJ2-7, with D possibly being TRBD2 (5 bases). CDR3 length equals 12 residues. V was shortened by 2 bases and J by 5 bases, with 7 bases between the two germline ends. Germline V CDR1 and CDR2: SGHAT, FQNNGV. The CDR3 sequence: CASSLSGNEQYF. The CDR3 coding sequence is TGTGCCAGCAGCTTAAGCGGTAACGAGCAGTACTTC.

CDR3 sequence reads: CASSQVHGAEAFF. In DNA form, the CDR3 reads TGCGCCAGCAGCCAAGTTCACGGGGCTGAAGCTTTCTTT. The genes are TRBV4-1 and TRBJ1-1; no reliable D call. Germline V lookup: CDR1 MGHRA, CDR2 YSYEKL. The CDR3 spans 13 residues. Trimming cost V 1 base and J 6 bases, with 9 bases left between them.

This chain uses TRBV13 with TRBJ2-5, with D perhaps matching TRBD1 (6 bases). V was clipped by 5 bases and J by 5 bases, with 15 bases between them. CDR1 is PRHDT, CDR2 FYEKMQ, per germline (reference sequence). The CDR3 is 14 amino acids. The DNA of the CDR3 is TGTGCCAGCAGCGAACGGGGACATGAGGAGACCCAGTACTTC. It specifies CASSERGHEETQYF.

The gene calls are TRBV2 and TRBJ2-1; 13 bases agree with TRBD2. Germline V CDR1 and CDR2: SNHLY, FYNNEI. V was pared by 2 bases and J by 4 bases, with 8 bases of the junction left unmatched. CDR3 length equals 18 residues. CDR3 DNA sequence: TGTGCCAGCAGTGAATCGATTGGGACTAGCGGGAAATACAATGAGCAGTTCTTC. It yields the protein CASSESIGTSGKYNEQFF.

The table lists this clone with many counts. This chain uses TRBV11-3 with TRBJ2-1; D tentatively reads TRBD1 or TRBD2 (5 bases each). The CDR3 runs to 18 residues. The V gene's germline CDR1 is SGHNT and CDR2 YENEEA. V was cut by 0 bases and J by 5 bases, with 20 bases left in between. This CDR3 reads CASSLESGTSFGHNEQFF. The CDR3 bases are TGTGCCAGCAGCTTAGAGTCCGGGACGTCGTTTGGCCACAATGAGCAGTTCTTC.

The rearrangement links TRBV2 to TRBJ2-7, with D possibly matching TRBD1 (5 bases). V dropped 6 bases and J dropped 2 bases, with 11 bases sitting between them. CDR1 is SNHLY, CDR2 FYNNEI, per germline. The CDR3 length is 13 residues. Here the CDR3 DNA reads TGTGCCAGCAGAACAGGCTTTGCCTACGAGCAGTACTTC. It is translated as CASRTGFAYEQYF.

The gene calls are TRBV4-1 and TRBJ2-1, with unresolved D. V dropped 1 base and J dropped 8 bases, with 3 bases sitting between them. The CDR3 covers 11 residues. Germline V gives CDR1 MGHRA, CDR2 YSYEKL. CDR3 in amino acids: CASSQGDEQFF. The CDR3 bases are TGCGCCAGCAGCCAAGGGGATGAGCAGTTCTTC.

Ten or more counts support this clone. V and J are TRBV9 and TRBJ2-5, with TRBD1 identical over 7 bases. This CDR3 has 14 residues. V lost 2 bases to trimming and J lost 5 bases; unmatched junction nucleotides: 6. In germline, CDR1 is SGDLS, CDR2 YYNGEE. The CDR3 sequence is CASSVSGTEETQYF. The CDR3 DNA reads TGTGCCAGCAGCGTCTCCGGGACAGAGGAGACCCAGTACTTC.

This chain joins TRBV25-1 and TRBJ2-7; TRBD2 might be the D (6 bases). With 3 bases removed from V and 3 bases from J, the gap between germline ends came to 6 bases. Germline assignment: CDR1 MGHDK and CDR2 SYGVNS. CDR3 length: 12 amino acids. The CDR3 sequence: CASSETSYEQYF. In nucleotides, the CDR3 is TGTGCCAGCAGTGAGACTAGCTACGAGCAGTACTTC.

This chain connects TRBV25-1 to TRBJ1-1; TRBD1 agrees at 7 bases. Trimming at V came to 5 bases and at J to 9 bases, leaving 15 bases not matched to a gene. The germline gives CDR1 MGHDK, CDR2 SYGVNS. The CDR3 extends over 15 amino acids. The CDR3 spells CASSQTFRQGIKAFF. For the CDR3, the DNA is TGTGCCAGCAGTCAAACCTTCAGACAGGGCATTAAAGCTTTCTTT.

This clone came up once. This chain joins TRBV2 and TRBJ2-2; 7 nucleotides align to TRBD1. This CDR3 contains 14 residues. Germline CDR1 is SNHLY and CDR2 is FYNNEI. Germline trimming cut 9 bases from V and 0 bases from J; bases unmatched to any gene: 4. CDR3 sequence: CARLQGANTGELFF. The CDR3 DNA sequence: TGTGCCAGATTGCAGGGGGCGAACACCGGGGAGCTGTTTTTT. Using reference TRBV2 and TRBJ2-2 for the parts outside the CDR3, the full variable domain is EPEVTQTPSHQVTQMGQEVILRCVPISNHLYFYWYRQILGQKVEFLVSFYNNEISEKSEIFDDQFSVERPDGSNFTLKIRSTKLEDSAMYFCARLQGANTGELFFGEGSRLTVL.

Comments on this clone: A far larger clone is off by one base, so a read error is likely. The chain combines TRBV2 with TRBJ2-3; D gene ambiguous. The CDR3 consists of 12 residues. The V gene's germline CDR1 is SNHLY and CDR2 FYNNEI. The V end lost 6 bases, the J end lost 2 bases, and 6 bases lay between the germline ends. CDR3 amino acids: CASRPLTDTQYF. For the CDR3, the DNA is TGTGCCAGCAGGCCCCTCACAGATACGCAGTATTTT. The full variable domain, rest sourced from reference TRBV2 and TRBJ2-3, is EPEVTQTPSHQVTQMGQEVILRCVPISNHLYFYWYRQILGQKVEFLVSFYNNEISEKSEIFDDQFSVERPDGSNFTLKIRSTKLEDSAMYFCASRPLTDTQYFGPGTRLTVL.

This clone appeared a few times. The chain employs TRBV7-3 and TRBJ2-1; D not resolved. Germline V gene sequence: CDR1 SGHTA, CDR2 FQGTGA. V was cut by 5 bases and J by 0 bases, with 11 bases left in between. The CDR3 contains 15 residues. The CDR3 reads CASSPYYSSYNEQFF. The CDR3 DNA follows: TGTGCCAGCAGCCCATACTACAGCTCCTACAATGAGCAGTTCTTC. The full variable domain, its missing parts supplied by reference TRBV7-3 and TRBJ2-1, is GAGVSQTPSNKVTEKGKYVELRCDPISGHTALYWYRQSLGQGPEFLIYFQGTGAADDSGLPNDRFFAVRPEGSVSTLKIQRTERGDSAVYLCASSPYYSSYNEQFFGPGTRLTVL.

This clone was counted only a few times. With only one base between it and a far larger clone, this is likely a read error. The same CDR3 also results from other DNA sequences found in this sample. The J gene is TRBJ1-1, the V gene TRBV6-1; the D is unclear. The CDR3 has 13 amino acids. V shed 3 bases and J shed 1 base, with 6 bases lying between them. The germline CDR1 and CDR2 sequences are MNHNS and SASEGT. In nucleotides, the CDR3 is TGTGCCAGCAGTGACCGGGAGAACACTGAAGCTTTCTTT. It is translated as CASSDRENTEAFF.

This rearrangement joins TRBV7-9 to TRBJ1-2; tentatively, D is TRBD1 (5 bases). V lost 1 base to trimming and J lost 4 bases, with 19 bases between them. CDR1 SEHNR and CDR2 FQNEAQ come from the germline V gene (reference sequence). This CDR3 spans 17 amino acids. The CDR3 spells CASSLVASGAYRYGYTF. The CDR3, as DNA: TGTGCCAGCAGCTTAGTCGCGTCCGGGGCCTACCGCTATGGCTACACCTTC.

As concerns this clone: The junction departs from germline at one end; a sequencing error may be responsible. J is TRBJ2-7 and V is TRBV5-8; D may be TRBD2 (6 bases). Germline V gene data show CDR1 as SGHTS and CDR2 as YDEGEE. This CDR3 has 11 amino acids. In nucleotides, the CDR3 is TGTGCCAGCAGCAAATTCCGGGAGCAGCACTTC. It is translated as CASSKFREQHF. Together with reference TRBV5-8 and TRBJ2-7, the CDR3 gives the full variable domain: EAGVTQSPTHLIKTRGQQATLRCSPISGHTSVYWYQQALGLGLQFLLWYDEGEERNRGNFPPRFSGRQFPNYSSELNVNALELEDSALYLCASSKFREQHFGPGTRLTVT.